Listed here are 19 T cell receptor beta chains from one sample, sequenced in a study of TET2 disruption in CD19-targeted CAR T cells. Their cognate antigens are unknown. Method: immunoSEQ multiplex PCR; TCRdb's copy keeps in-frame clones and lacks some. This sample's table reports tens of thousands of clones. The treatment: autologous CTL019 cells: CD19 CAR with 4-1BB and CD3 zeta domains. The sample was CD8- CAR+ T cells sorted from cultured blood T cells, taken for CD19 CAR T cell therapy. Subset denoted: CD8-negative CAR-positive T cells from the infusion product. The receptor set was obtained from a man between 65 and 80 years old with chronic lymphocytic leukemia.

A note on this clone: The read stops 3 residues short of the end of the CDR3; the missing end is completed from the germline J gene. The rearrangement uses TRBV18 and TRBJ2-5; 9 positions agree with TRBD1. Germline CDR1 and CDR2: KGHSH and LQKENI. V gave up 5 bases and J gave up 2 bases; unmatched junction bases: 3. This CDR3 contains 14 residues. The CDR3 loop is CASSVGQGQETQYF. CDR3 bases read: TGTGCCAGCTCAGTAGGACAGGGGCAAGAGACC.

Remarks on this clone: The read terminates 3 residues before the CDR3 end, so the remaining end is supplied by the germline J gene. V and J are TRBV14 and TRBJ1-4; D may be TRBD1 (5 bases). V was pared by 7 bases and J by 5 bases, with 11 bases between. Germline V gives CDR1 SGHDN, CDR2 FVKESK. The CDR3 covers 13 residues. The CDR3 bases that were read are TGTGCCAGCAACCATGGGGGGAATGAAAAA. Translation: CASNHGGNEK. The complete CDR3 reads CASNHGGNEKLFF.

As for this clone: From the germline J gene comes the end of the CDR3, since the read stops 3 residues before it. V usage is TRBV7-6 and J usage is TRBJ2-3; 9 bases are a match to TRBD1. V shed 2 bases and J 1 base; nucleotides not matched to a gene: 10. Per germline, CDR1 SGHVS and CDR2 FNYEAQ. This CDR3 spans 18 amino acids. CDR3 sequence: CASSLRDRVWPGTDTQYF. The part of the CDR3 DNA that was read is TGTGCCAGCAGCTTACGGGACAGGGTCTGGCCTGGCACAGATACG.

The CDR3 DNA, read in part, is TGTGCCTGGGGTCTAGCGGGGGGATTCACAGATACC. It translates to CAWGLAGGFTDT. The whole CDR3 protein is CAWGLAGGFTDTYTF. This chain joins TRBV30 and TRBJ1-2, with D possibly matching TRBD1 (5 bases). Coverage ceases 3 residues before the CDR3 finishes, and the germline J gene fills in the end. The CDR3 is made up of 15 amino acids. Germline V gene lookup returns CDR1 GTSNPN and CDR2 SVGIG (reference sequence).

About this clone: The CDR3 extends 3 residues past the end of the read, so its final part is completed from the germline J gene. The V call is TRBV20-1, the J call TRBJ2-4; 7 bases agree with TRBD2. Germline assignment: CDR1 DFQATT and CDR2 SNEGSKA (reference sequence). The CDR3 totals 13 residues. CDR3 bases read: TGCAGTGTCGGGAGGACCCCGGACTATGGT. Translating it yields CSVGRTPDYG. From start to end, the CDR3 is CSVGRTPDYGQYF.

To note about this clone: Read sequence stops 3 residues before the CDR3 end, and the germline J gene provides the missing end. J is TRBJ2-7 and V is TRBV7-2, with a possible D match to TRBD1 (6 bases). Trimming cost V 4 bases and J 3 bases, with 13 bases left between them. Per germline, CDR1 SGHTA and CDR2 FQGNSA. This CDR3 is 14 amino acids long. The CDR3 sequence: CASSYGQTNYEQYF. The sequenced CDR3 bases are TGTGCCAGCAGCTACGGACAGACAAACTACGAG. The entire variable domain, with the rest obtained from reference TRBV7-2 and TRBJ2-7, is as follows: GAGVSQSPSNKVTEKGKDVELRCDPISGHTALYWYRQSLGQGLEFLIYFQGNSAPDKSGLPSDRFSAERTGGSVSTLTIQRTQQEDSAVYLCASSYGQTNYEQYFGPGTRLTVT.

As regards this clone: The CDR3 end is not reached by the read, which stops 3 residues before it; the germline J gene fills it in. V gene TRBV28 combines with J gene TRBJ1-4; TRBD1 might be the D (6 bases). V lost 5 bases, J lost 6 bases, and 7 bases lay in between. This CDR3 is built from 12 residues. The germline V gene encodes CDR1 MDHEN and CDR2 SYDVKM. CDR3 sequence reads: CASSGTYEKLFF. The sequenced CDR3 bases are TGTGCCAGCAGTGGGACATATGAAAAA.

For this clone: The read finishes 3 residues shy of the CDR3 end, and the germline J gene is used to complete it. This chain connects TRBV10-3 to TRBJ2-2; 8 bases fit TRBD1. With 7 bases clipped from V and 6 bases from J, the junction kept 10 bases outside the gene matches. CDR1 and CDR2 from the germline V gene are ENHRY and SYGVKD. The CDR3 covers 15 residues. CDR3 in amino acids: CAINNRDRLAGELFF. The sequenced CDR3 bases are TGTGCCATCAATAACCGGGACAGGCTCGCCGGGGAG.

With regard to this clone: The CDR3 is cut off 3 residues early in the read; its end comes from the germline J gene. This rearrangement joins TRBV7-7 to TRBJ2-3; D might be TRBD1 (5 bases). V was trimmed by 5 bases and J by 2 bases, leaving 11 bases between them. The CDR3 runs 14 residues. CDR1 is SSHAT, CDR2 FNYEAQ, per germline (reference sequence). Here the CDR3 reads CASSQDRSTDTQYF. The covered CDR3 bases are TGTGCCAGCAGCCAAGACAGATCCACAGATACG.

The CDR3: CASSLQMTGSGELFF. The sequenced part of the CDR3 DNA is TGCGCCAGCAGCTTACAGATGACAGGGTCCGGGGAG. J is TRBJ2-2 and V is TRBV5-1; TRBD1 matches 7 bases. The read ends 3 residues before the CDR3 terminus; that terminus is restored from the germline J gene. J gave up 6 bases and V 2 bases, and 7 bases lay outside the gene matches. CDR1 is SGHRS and CDR2 is YFSETQ in the germline V gene. The CDR3 contains 15 residues.

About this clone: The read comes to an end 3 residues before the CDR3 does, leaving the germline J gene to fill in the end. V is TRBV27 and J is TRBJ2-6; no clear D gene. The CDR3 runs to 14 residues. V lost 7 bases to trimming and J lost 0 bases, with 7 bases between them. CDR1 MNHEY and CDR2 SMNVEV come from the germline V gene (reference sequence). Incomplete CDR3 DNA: TGTGCCAGCACCCTAAACTCTGGGGCCAACGTC. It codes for CASTLNSGANV. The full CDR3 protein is CASTLNSGANVLTF.

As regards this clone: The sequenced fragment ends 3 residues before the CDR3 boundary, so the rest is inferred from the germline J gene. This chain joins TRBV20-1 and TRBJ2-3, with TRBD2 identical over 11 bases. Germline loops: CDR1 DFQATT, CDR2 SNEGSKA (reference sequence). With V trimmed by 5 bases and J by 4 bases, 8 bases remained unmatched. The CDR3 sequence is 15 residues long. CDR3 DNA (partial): TGCAGTGCTCCATTAGCGGGGGGGCCCTCAGATACG. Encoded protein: CSAPLAGGPSDT. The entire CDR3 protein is CSAPLAGGPSDTQYF.

CDR3 region: CASSYGTGAYGQYF. The CDR3 DNA, read in part, is TGTGCCAGCAGTTATGGGACAGGGGCCTATGGT. The rearrangement uses TRBV2 and TRBJ2-4; TRBD1 matches at 10 bases. The missing CDR3 end, 3 residues past where the read stops, is filled in from the germline J gene. Per the germline V gene, CDR1 is SNHLY and CDR2 is FYNNEI. The CDR3 has 14 residues.

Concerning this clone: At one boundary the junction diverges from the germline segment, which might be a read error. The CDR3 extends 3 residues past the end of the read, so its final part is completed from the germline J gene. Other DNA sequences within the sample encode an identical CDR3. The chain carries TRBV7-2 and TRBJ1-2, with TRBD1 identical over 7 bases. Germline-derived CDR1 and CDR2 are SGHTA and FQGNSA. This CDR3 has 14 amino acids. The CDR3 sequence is CASSPIQGLDGYTF. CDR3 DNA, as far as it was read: TGTGCCAGCAGCCCTATACAGGGGTTGGATGGT.

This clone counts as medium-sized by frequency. The CDR3 bases that were read are TGTGCCAGCAGCTTGGGCAGGGGTGGATATGGC. Encoded protein: CASSLGRGGYG. The CDR3 reads in full as CASSLGRGGYGYTF. The gene calls are TRBV5-6 and TRBJ1-2, with TRBD1 as a possible D gene (6 bases). The read finishes 3 residues shy of the CDR3 end, and the germline J gene is used to complete it. V dropped 0 bases and J dropped 5 bases, with 11 bases sitting between them. This CDR3 has 14 residues. CDR1 and CDR2 (germline): SGHDT, YYEEEE.

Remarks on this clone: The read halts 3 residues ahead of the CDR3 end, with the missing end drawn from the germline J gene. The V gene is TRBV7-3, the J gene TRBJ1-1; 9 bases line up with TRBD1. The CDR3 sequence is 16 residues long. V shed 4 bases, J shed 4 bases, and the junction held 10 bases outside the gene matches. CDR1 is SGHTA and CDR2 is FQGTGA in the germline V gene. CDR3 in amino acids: CASSSYPGQGGTEAFF. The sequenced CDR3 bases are TGTGCCAGCAGCTCGTATCCGGGACAGGGTGGCACTGAA.

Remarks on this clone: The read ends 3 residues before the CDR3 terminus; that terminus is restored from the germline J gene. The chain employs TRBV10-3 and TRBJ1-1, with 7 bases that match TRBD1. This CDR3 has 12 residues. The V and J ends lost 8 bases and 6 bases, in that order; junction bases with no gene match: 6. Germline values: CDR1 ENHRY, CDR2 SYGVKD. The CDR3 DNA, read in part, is TGTGCCATCCGGACAGGCGGGGCTGAA. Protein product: CAIRTGGAE. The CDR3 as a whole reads CAIRTGGAEAFF.

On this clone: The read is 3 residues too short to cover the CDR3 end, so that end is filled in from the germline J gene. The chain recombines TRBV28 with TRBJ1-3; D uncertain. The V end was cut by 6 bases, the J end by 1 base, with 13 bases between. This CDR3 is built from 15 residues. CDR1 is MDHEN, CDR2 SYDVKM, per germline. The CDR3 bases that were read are TGTGCCAGCAGCTCCTACGGTGTTTCTGGAAACACC. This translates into CASSSYGVSGNT. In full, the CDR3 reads CASSSYGVSGNTIYF.

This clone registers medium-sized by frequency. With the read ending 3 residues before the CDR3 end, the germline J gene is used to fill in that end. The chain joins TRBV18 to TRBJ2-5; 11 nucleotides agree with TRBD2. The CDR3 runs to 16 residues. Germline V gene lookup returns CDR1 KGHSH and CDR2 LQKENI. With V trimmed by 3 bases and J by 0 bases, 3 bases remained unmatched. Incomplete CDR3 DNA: TGTGCCAGCTCACCTTCTAGCGGGGGGAACCAAGAGACC. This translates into CASSPSSGGNQET. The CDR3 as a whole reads CASSPSSGGNQETQYF.